What follows describes a single T cell receptor (beta chain). It lacks a known antigen. No much larger clonotype is one base removed from it; base qualities were not supplied. This sample stems from a study of siplizumab effects on memory and regulatory T cells (dated by TCRdb to about 2019). The study in broad terms: The effect of the anti-CD2 antibody siplizumab on alloreactive T-cell subsets was examined in allogeneic mixed lymphocyte reactions constructed from human PBMCs. General conclusions and limits of the study: A naive or memory phenotype could not be assigned to roughly 75-96% of proliferating CD4+ or CD8+ clones. Compared with memory T cells, unstimulated naive T cells appeared more diverse, and naive cells seemed to make a substantial contribution to the alloresponse. Siplizumab significantly reduced the cumulative frequency of alloreactive sequences traceable to unstimulated CD4+ memory T cells. Whether proliferating Tregs from siplizumab cultures were suppressive was not functionally confirmed. Because sequences at frequencies below about 10^-5 were poorly captured, only a minor fraction of alloreactive clones could be mapped back to unstimulated subsets. Among mappable alloreactive CD4+ clones, the Treg-derived fraction averaged around 63% with siplizumab versus about 27% in control reactions.

Sorted unstimulated T cells, along with proliferating T cells recovered from mixed lymphocyte reactions, underwent TCRbeta CDR3 sequencing. Fresh whole blood from around 11 HLA-typed healthy donors was used to isolate PBMCs. To prepare the library, the immunoSEQ multiplex PCR assay was applied. About 10^5 TCR templates per sample were assayed by the deep sequencing platform. Genomic DNA extracted from sorted T cells was used for TCRbeta CDR3 sequencing. The source study handled its data this way. The R programming language was used for clonal analysis of TCRbeta CDR3 data. Comparing unstimulated samples against CFSE-low samples taken after the reaction was how alloreactive CD4+ and CD8+ clones were defined. Regulatory or non-regulatory origin was assigned to alloreactive CD4+ clones by matching of sequences to sorted unstimulated Treg and non-Treg repertoires. Sourced from immuneACCESS, this table was stored by TCRdb with only in-frame sequences that have V and J called. A share of the clones is absent; for the studies checked, an unresolved V gene accounts for under half, and the remainder has no known explanation. V and J calls and clone size are given by that table; D and trimming were obtained from the DNA. Within this sample are 100,000 or so clones, with around 90% of them counted one time only. Around 2.7% of the sample is taken by the ten largest.

CDR3 length: 15 amino acids, cysteine to phenylalanine. The DNA shown is the 45-base CDR3, in frame from base 1. The germline V gene provides CDR1 SNHLY and CDR2 FYNNEI. Trimming costs V 4 bases and J 2 bases, and their ends lie 11 bases apart. The specimen sequenced was CD4+ T cells sorted from blood. This clonotype was sampled from a human donor in good health. Some clones in this sample may be carry-over from other donors' samples. Recombination connected TRBV2 to TRBJ1-4; the D gene is perhaps TRBD1, from 6 matching bases. The CDR3 region reads CASSGTGLTNEKLFF. In nucleotides, the sequence is TGTGCCAGCAGTGGAACAGGGCTTACTAATGAAAAACTGTTTTTT.